This T cell receptor beta chain was documented in a study of T cells in Graves' hyperthyroidism and ophthalmopathy. Study outcomes and limitations: The model made its ophthalmopathy prediction, and onset followed a median roughly six months later.

Amplified TCR beta CDR3 regions came from RNA transcripts. First-round RT-PCR of the TCR CDR3 relied on the HTBI primer set. One entry per CDR3 protein, called by TCRdb with MiXCR from the multiplex PCR reads. The profile shows some 400,000 distinct CDR3 sequences, about 14% of them singletons. For this clonotype: No antigen is known for it.

The CDR3 has 16 amino acids. Trimming removed 6 bases at V and 3 bases at J, with 20 bases between. Germline CDR1 is SGHDT and CDR2 is YYEEEE. The TCR originated in a woman in her sixties with Graves' hyperthyroidism. The specimen was blood. The chain uses TRBV5-6 and TRBJ2-3, with D perhaps TRBD1 (6 bases). DNA of the CDR3: TGTGCCAGCAACTGGAAGGACAGAGGGAGAACAGATACGCAGTATTTT. It encodes CASNWKDRGRTDTQYF.